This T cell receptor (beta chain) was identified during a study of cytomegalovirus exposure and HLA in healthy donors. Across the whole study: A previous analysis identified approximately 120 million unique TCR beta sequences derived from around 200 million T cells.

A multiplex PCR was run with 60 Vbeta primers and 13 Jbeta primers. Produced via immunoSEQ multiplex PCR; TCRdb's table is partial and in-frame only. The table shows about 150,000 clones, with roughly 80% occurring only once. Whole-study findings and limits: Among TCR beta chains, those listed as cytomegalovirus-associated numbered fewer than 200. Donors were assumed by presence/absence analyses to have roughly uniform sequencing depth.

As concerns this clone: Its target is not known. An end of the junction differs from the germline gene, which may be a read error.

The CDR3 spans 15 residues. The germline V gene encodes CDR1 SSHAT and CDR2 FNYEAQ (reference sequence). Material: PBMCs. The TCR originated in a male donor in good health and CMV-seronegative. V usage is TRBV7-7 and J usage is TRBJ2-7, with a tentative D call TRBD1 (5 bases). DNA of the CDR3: TGTGCTAGCAGCCCAACCCTCGACAGAACCTACGAGCAGTACTTC. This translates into CASSPTLDRTYEQYF. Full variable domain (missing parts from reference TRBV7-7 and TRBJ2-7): GAGVSQSPRYKVTKRGQDVTLRCDPISSHATLYWYQQALGQGPEFLTYFNYEAQPDKSGLPSDRFSAERPEGSISTLTIQRTEQRDSAMYRCASSPTLDRTYEQYFGPGTRLTVT.